This T cell receptor (beta chain) is drawn from a study of Graves' ophthalmopathy and Graves' hyperthyroidism. Study summary: Ahead of any treatment, peripheral blood was obtained at the initial diagnosis.

Each donor who had ophthalmopathy showed moderate-to-severe activity, a CAS of ≥3, a NOSPECS of ≥4, and a duration under 3 months. Excluded: other autoimmune disease, uncontrolled infection, pregnancy or lactation. This clonotype appeared many times. Beta-chain TCR CDR3 regions were amplified from RNA transcripts. The first round was an RT-PCR with HTBI primers, and the second round was a multiplex PCR. TCRdb ran MiXCR on the multiplex PCR reads and lists one entry per CDR3 protein. Altogether around 600,000 distinct CDR3 sequences are present, 35% to 50% being singletons, with the ten largest covering under 3.5%. CDR3 length equals 15 residues. The junction had 11 bases not matched to a gene; V was cut back by 5 bases and J by 6 bases. Germline CDR1 reads LNHDA; CDR2 reads SQIVND (reference sequence).

Input material: peripheral blood. This chain joins TRBV19 and TRBJ2-7; 9 nucleotides align to TRBD1. This sequence originates from an adult man with Graves' ophthalmopathy. The CDR3 sequence: CASSRRTGELGEQYF. CDR3 bases: TGTGCCAGTAGTCGTCGGACAGGGGAATTGGGCGAGCAGTACTTC.